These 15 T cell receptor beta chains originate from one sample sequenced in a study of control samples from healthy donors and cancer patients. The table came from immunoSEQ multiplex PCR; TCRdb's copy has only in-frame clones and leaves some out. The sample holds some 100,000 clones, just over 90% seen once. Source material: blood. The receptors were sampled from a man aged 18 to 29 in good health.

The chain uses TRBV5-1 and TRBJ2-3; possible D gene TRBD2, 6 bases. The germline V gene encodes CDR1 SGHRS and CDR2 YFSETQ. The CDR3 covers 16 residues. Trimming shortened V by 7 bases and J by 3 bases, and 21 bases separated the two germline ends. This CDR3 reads CASLEGFGSTTDTQYF. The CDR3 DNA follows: TGCGCCAGCCTGGAAGGTTTCGGGAGTACAACAGATACGCAGTATTTT.

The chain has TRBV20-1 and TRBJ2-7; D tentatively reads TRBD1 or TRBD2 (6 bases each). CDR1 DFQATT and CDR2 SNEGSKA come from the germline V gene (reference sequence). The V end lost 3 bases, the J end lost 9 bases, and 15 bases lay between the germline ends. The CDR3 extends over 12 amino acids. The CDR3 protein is CSASQGSGAQYF. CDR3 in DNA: TGCAGTGCTAGTCAAGGATCGGGGGCGCAGTACTTC.

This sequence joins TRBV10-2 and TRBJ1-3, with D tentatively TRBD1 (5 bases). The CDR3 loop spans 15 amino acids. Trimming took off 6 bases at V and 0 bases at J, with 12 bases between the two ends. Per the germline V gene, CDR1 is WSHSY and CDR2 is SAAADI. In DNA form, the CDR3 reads TGCGCCAGCAGAGTTGGGACCGACTCTGGAAACACCATATATTTT. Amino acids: CASRVGTDSGNTIYF.

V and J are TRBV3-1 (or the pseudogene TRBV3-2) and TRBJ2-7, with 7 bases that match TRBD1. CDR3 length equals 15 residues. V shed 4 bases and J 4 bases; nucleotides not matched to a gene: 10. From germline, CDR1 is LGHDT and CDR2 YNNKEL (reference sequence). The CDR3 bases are TGTGCCAGCAGCCGAACGACAGGGAATCAATACGAGCAGTACTTC. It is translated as CASSRTTGNQYEQYF.

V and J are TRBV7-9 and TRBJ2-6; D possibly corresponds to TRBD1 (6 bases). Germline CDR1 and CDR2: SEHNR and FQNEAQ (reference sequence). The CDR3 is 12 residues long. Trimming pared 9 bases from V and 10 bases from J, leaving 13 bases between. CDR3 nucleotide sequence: TGTGCCAGTAGCCGGACAGAAAACGTCCTGACTTTC. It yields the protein CASSRTENVLTF. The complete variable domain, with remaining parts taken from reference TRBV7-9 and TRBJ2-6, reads DTGVSQNPRHKITKRGQNVTFRCDPISEHNRLYWYRQTLGQGPEFLTYFQNEAQLEKSRLLSDRFSAERPKGSFSTLEIQRTEQGDSAMYLCASSRTENVLTFGAGSRLTVL.

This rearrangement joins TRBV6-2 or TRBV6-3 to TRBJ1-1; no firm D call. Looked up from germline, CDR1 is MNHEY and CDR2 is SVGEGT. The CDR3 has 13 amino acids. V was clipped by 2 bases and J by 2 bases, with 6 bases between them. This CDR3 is CASSYRFNTEAFF. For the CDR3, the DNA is TGTGCCAGCAGTTACAGGTTTAACACTGAAGCTTTCTTT.

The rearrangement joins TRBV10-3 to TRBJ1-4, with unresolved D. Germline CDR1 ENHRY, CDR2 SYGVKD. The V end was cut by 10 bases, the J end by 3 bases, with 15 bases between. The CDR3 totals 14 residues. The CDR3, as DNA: TGTGCCACCCAGAGCCCTCGTTCTAATGAAAAACTGTTTTTT. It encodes CATQSPRSNEKLFF.

The CDR3 spells CASSPGTGGPNYGYTF. CDR3 nucleotide sequence: TGTGCCAGCAGTCCCGGGACAGGGGGCCCTAACTATGGCTACACCTTC. The chain recombines TRBV9 with TRBJ1-2; 12 nucleotides agree with TRBD1. The CDR3 is 16 residues long. The V gene's germline CDR1 is SGDLS and CDR2 YYNGEE. J lost 0 bases, V lost 5 bases, and 5 bases had no gene match.

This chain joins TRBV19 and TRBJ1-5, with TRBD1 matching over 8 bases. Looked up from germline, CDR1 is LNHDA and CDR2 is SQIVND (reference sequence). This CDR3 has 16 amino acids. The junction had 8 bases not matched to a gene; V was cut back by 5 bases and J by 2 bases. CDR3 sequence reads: CASSSHGQGGNQPQHF. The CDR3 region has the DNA TGTGCCAGTAGTTCACACGGACAGGGTGGCAATCAGCCCCAGCATTTT.

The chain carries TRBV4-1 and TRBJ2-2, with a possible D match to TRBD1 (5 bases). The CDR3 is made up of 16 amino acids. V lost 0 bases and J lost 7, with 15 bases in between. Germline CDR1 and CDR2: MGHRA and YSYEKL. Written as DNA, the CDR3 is TGCGCCAGCAGCCAAGATAGACAGCGAGTGCGCGGGGAGCTGTTTTTT. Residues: CASSQDRQRVRGELFF.

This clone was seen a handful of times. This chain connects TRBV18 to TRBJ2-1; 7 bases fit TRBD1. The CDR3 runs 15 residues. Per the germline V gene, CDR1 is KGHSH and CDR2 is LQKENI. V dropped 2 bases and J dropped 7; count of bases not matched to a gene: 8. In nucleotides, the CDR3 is TGTGCCAGCTCACCAGGAACAGGGGTGGGGAATGAGCAGTTCTTC. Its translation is CASSPGTGVGNEQFF.

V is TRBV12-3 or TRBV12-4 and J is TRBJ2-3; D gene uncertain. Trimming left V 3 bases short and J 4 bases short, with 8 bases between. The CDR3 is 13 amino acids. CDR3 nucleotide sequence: TGTGCCAGCAGTTTGACGCTGTCAGATACGCAGTATTTT. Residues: CASSLTLSDTQYF.

The CDR3 sequence is CASSSPTGELFF. Here the CDR3 DNA reads TGTGCCAGCAGTTCCCCCACCGGGGAGCTGTTTTTT. This chain connects TRBV6-6 to TRBJ2-2, with D uncertain. CDR3 size: 12 residues. V lost 4 bases and J 4 bases, leaving 4 bases between the germline ends. CDR1 is MNHNY, CDR2 SVGAGI, per germline (reference sequence).

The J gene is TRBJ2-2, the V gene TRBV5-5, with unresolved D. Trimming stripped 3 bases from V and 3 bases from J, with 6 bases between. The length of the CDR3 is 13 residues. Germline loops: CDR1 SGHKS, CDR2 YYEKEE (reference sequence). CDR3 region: CASSSGYTGELFF. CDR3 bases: TGTGCCAGCAGCTCCGGTTACACCGGGGAGCTGTTTTTT.

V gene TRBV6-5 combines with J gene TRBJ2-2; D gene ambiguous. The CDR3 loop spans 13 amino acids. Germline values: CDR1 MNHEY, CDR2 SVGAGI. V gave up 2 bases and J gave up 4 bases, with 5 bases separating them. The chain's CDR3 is CASSYGVTGELFF. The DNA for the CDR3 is TGTGCCAGCAGTTACGGAGTCACCGGGGAGCTGTTTTTT.